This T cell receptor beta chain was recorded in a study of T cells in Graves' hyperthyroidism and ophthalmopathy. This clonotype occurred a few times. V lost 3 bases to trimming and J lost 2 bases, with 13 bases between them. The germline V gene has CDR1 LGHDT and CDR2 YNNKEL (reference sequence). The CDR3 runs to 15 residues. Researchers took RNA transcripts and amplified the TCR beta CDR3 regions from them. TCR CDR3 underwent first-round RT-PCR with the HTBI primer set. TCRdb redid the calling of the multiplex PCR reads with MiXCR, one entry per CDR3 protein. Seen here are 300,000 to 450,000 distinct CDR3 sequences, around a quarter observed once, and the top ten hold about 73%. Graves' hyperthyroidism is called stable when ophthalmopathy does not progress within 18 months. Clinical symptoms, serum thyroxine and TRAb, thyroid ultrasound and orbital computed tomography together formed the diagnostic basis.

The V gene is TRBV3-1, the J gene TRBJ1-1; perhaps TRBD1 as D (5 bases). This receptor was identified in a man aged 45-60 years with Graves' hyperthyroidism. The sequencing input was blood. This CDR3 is CASSHAVGGNTEAFF. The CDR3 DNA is TGTGCCAGCAGCCACGCGGTCGGGGGTAACACTGAAGCTTTCTTT. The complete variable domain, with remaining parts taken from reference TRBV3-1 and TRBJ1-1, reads DTAVSQTPKYLVTQMGNDKSIKCEQNLGHDTMYWYKQDSKKFLKIMFSYNNKELIINETVPNRFSPKSPDKAHLNLHINSLELGDSAVYFCASSHAVGGNTEAFFGQGTRLTVV.